These 21 T cell receptor beta chains came from one sample sequenced in a study of shared clonotypes between healthy human individuals. Sequenced by immunoSEQ multiplex PCR; TCRdb stores in-frame clones only, minus some. The data show millions of clones, approximately 94% seen once. Material for sequencing was naive CD4+ T cells sorted from blood. As to subset: CD45RA+ positively selected. The receptors shown here come from a man younger than 30 in good health.

The chain links TRBV5-1 to TRBJ1-1; D uncertain. Trimming shortened V by 6 bases and J by 0 bases, and 9 bases separated the two germline ends. Germline V lookup: CDR1 SGHRS, CDR2 YFSETQ. The CDR3 is 13 residues long. The CDR3 DNA follows: TGCGCCAGCACCGGCAGACTGAACACTGAAGCTTTCTTT. This gives the protein CASTGRLNTEAFF.

The chain is built from TRBV30 and TRBJ2-7; a weak D match, TRBD2 (6 bases). Deletions cut 3 bases from V and 2 bases from J, with 11 bases between. Germline V CDR1 and CDR2: GTSNPN, SVGIG (reference sequence). This CDR3 is 13 amino acids long. CDR3 sequence (DNA): TGTGCCTGGAGCCTCGGGGGAACCTACGAGCAGTACTTC. This gives the protein CAWSLGGTYEQYF.

V usage is TRBV5-6 and J usage is TRBJ2-2, with TRBD2 identical over 10 bases. The V gene end was trimmed by 0 bases and the J gene end by 6 bases; junction bases not matched to a gene: 14. There are 19 residues in the CDR3. CDR1 and CDR2 from the germline V gene are SGHDT and YYEEEE. The CDR3 DNA sequence: TGTGCCAGCAGCTTGGACGAGCGGGAGGGAAAAAATGGAGCCGGGGAGCTGTTTTTT. This translates into CASSLDEREGKNGAGELFF.

This chain links TRBV19 with TRBJ2-5, with 10 bases matching TRBD1. Germline V gene data show CDR1 as LNHDA and CDR2 as SQIVND (reference sequence). The CDR3 loop spans 16 amino acids. J gave up 0 bases and V 7 bases, and 8 bases lay outside the gene matches. The CDR3 nucleotides are TGTGCCAGTAAGGGTACGGACAGGGGGTACCAAGAGACCCAGTACTTC. It codes for CASKGTDRGYQETQYF.

The CDR3 reads CASGSPLTDTQYF. The DNA for the CDR3 is TGTGCCAGCGGGAGTCCGCTCACAGATACGCAGTATTTT. The J gene is TRBJ2-3, the V gene TRBV7-2, with a weak D call TRBD2 (5 bases). V lost 8 bases and J 2 bases, leaving 11 bases between the germline ends. Germline CDR1 is SGHTA and CDR2 is FQGNSA. The length of the CDR3 is 13 residues. The entire variable domain, with the rest obtained from reference TRBV7-2 and TRBJ2-3, is as follows: GAGVSQSPSNKVTEKGKDVELRCDPISGHTALYWYRQSLGQGLEFLIYFQGNSAPDKSGLPSDRFSAERTGGSVSTLTIQRTQQEDSAVYLCASGSPLTDTQYFGPGTRLTVL.

The chain carries TRBV6-1 and TRBJ2-7; D assignment may be TRBD1 or TRBD2 (5 bases each). CDR3 size: 15 residues. Trimming left V 0 bases short and J 5 bases short, with 14 bases between. Germline V gene data show CDR1 as MNHNS and CDR2 as SASEGT. CDR3 in DNA: TGTGCCAGCAGTGAAGCGCTGAGAGGGGTCCACGAGCAGTACTTC. Its protein is CASSEALRGVHEQYF.

The chain links TRBV19 to TRBJ2-2, with 7 bases fitting TRBD2. The CDR3 length is 15 residues. CDR1 is LNHDA, CDR2 SQIVND, per germline (reference sequence). V dropped 7 bases and J dropped 5; count of bases not matched to a gene: 10. The CDR3 DNA sequence: TGTGCCAGTACCAGTGGCGGGAGTTCAACCGGGGAGCTGTTTTTT. It yields the protein CASTSGGSSTGELFF.

The chain has TRBV4-1 and TRBJ1-4; TRBD1 matches at 9 bases. With 4 bases clipped from V and 6 bases from J, the junction kept 3 bases outside the gene matches. The CDR3 is 14 residues long. Germline-derived CDR1 and CDR2 are MGHRA and YSYEKL. This chain's CDR3 is CASSRRQGDEKLFF. CDR3 nucleotides: TGCGCCAGCAGCCGACGACAGGGGGATGAAAAACTGTTTTTT.

The V gene is TRBV6-6, the J gene TRBJ2-7; D might be TRBD2 (5 bases). CDR1 and CDR2 from the germline V gene are MNHNY and SVGAGI (reference sequence). The CDR3 is made up of 14 amino acids. V lost 5 bases to trimming and J lost 4 bases, with 15 bases between them. CDR3 nucleotide sequence: TGTGCCAGCAGTCGTTCGGGGAATAGGTACGAGCAGTACTTC. It translates to CASSRSGNRYEQYF.

The rearrangement uses TRBV5-1 and TRBJ1-2; 7 bases fit TRBD1. Germline V CDR1 and CDR2: SGHRS, YFSETQ. The ends lost 4 bases at V and 5 bases at J; junction bases unmatched: 14. The CDR3 contains 16 residues. CDR3 in DNA: TGCGCCAGCAGCCCTAACACAGGGGTGATAGGTTATGGCTACACCTTC. Translated, it gives CASSPNTGVIGYGYTF.

The chain links TRBV27 to TRBJ1-6, with TRBD1 identical over 7 bases. The CDR3 loop spans 17 amino acids. V gave up 1 base and J gave up 9 bases; unmatched junction bases: 12. From germline, CDR1 is MNHEY and CDR2 SMNVEV (reference sequence). CDR3 sequence reads: CASSLYPDDRVPSPLHF. Here the CDR3 DNA reads TGTGCCAGCAGTTTATACCCGGACGACAGGGTTCCTTCACCCCTCCACTTT.

The V gene is TRBV2, the J gene TRBJ2-3, with TRBD2 matching over 8 bases. Germline CDR1 and CDR2: SNHLY and FYNNEI. Unmatched junction bases numbered 12, after V lost 6 bases and J lost 1 base. CDR3 size: 17 residues. The CDR3 DNA reads as TGTGCCAGCAGGCCCAGACCCGGACTAGCTGGCACAGATACGCAGTATTTT. It specifies CASRPRPGLAGTDTQYF. The variable domain in full, completed from reference TRBV2 and TRBJ2-3, reads EPEVTQTPSHQVTQMGQEVILRCVPISNHLYFYWYRQILGQKVEFLVSFYNNEISEKSEIFDDQFSVERPDGSNFTLKIRSTKLEDSAMYFCASRPRPGLAGTDTQYFGPGTRLTVL.

V and J are TRBV27 and TRBJ1-1; D gene unclear. CDR3 length equals 16 residues. V was clipped by 2 bases and J by 1 base, with 14 bases between them. Germline values: CDR1 MNHEY, CDR2 SMNVEV (reference sequence). The CDR3 protein is CASSLSWEVRNTEAFF. CDR3 coding DNA: TGTGCCAGCAGTTTAAGTTGGGAAGTCCGGAACACTGAAGCTTTCTTT.

This sequence joins TRBV6-1 and TRBJ1-2, with 12 bases matching TRBD1. The CDR3 runs to 15 residues. CDR1 and CDR2 from the germline V gene are MNHNS and SASEGT. The V gene end was trimmed by 3 bases and the J gene end by 8 bases; junction bases not matched to a gene: 7. The chain's CDR3 is CASSDWGQGAEGYTF. The CDR3 DNA is TGTGCCAGCAGTGATTGGGGACAGGGGGCAGAGGGCTACACCTTC.

The chain employs TRBV7-9 and TRBJ2-2; D unclear. V shed 4 bases and J shed 4 bases, with 13 bases lying between them. Looked up from germline, CDR1 is SEHNR and CDR2 is FQNEAQ (reference sequence). The CDR3 spans 15 residues. DNA for the CDR3: TGTGCCAGCAGCTCCCATGATCCCGCCACCGGGGAGCTGTTTTTT. Protein: CASSSHDPATGELFF.

The chain uses TRBV5-1 and TRBJ1-4; TRBD1 agrees at 7 bases. Germline CDR1 is SGHRS and CDR2 is YFSETQ. Trimming took 2 bases from V and 0 from J; bases not matched to a gene: 4. The CDR3 runs to 16 residues. CDR3 DNA sequence: TGCGCCAGCAGCTTCGATGGGACAGCAACTAATGAAAAACTGTTTTTT. Translating it yields CASSFDGTATNEKLFF.

V usage is TRBV5-1 and J usage is TRBJ1-3; maybe TRBD1 (5 bases). This CDR3 comprises 16 residues. Germline CDR1 reads SGHRS; CDR2 reads YFSETQ. V gave up 2 bases and J gave up 1 base, with 13 bases separating them. As DNA, the CDR3 is TGCGCCAGCAGCTTCGCGGGGCTTAGGTCTGGAAACACCATATATTTT. Amino acid sequence: CASSFAGLRSGNTIYF.

Only a few counts were recorded for this clone. The V gene is TRBV25-1, the J gene TRBJ2-7, with D uncertain. CDR1 and CDR2 (germline): MGHDK, SYGVNS. The germline V and J ends were trimmed by 5 bases and 3 bases, with 11 bases remaining between them. The CDR3 runs to 13 residues. The CDR3 nucleotides read TGTGCCAGCAGTATTACTACGTACTACGAGCAGTACTTC. Translated, it gives CASSITTYYEQYF.

The CDR3 loop is CASSIATSNTDTQYF. The DNA for the CDR3 is TGTGCCAGTAGTATAGCTACTAGCAACACAGATACGCAGTATTTT. The V call is TRBV19, the J call TRBJ2-3; possible D gene TRBD2, 6 bases. There are 15 residues in the CDR3. V was pared by 1 base and J by 2 bases, with 10 bases between. Germline assignment: CDR1 LNHDA and CDR2 SQIVND (reference sequence). Together with reference TRBV19 and TRBJ2-3, the CDR3 gives the full variable domain: DGGITQSPKYLFRKEGQNVTLSCEQNLNHDAMYWYRQDPGQGLRLIYYSQIVNDFQKGDIAEGYSVSREKKESFPLTVTSAQKNPTAFYLCASSIATSNTDTQYFGPGTRLTVL.

The genes are TRBV27 and TRBJ2-3; TRBD2 is a possible D gene (5 bases). Trimming left V 9 bases short and J 1 base short, with 11 bases between. The CDR3 covers 13 residues. Germline CDR1 is MNHEY and CDR2 is SMNVEV (reference sequence). The DNA for the CDR3 is TGTGCCAGTAAGAAGGAGGGCACAGATACGCAGTATTTT. Its translation: CASKKEGTDTQYF.

This chain's CDR3 is CAWNTARTSGSYPSSYEQYF. Written as DNA, the CDR3 is TGTGCCTGGAATACGGCCCGCACTAGCGGGAGTTATCCTAGCTCCTACGAGCAGTACTTC. This rearrangement joins TRBV30 to TRBJ2-5, with 11 bases identical to TRBD2. The better agreement between TRBJ2-7 and the DNA end casts doubt on the J call. CDR3 length: 20 residues. CDR1 is GTSNPN, CDR2 SVGIG, per germline (reference sequence).